A selection of T cell receptor beta chains follows, all from one sample in a study of OX40 agonist ivuxolimab in advanced cancers. Sequencing was performed with immunoSEQ multiplex PCR; in TCRdb, only in-frame clones are kept and a portion is missing. The data show about 69,000 clones, with roughly 89% seen just once and under 12% held by the top ten. The material sequenced was CD4+ or CD8+ T cells sorted from blood, taken in a trial of the OX40 agonist ivuxolimab. The receptors stem from an adult with an advanced solid tumor such as melanoma, head and neck, liver or kidney cancer. The CDR3 runs from the conserved cysteine through the conserved F or W. A D gene is named only where the DNA matches it firmly. Where a row states a size, it is once, few, many or the class of an expanded clone; other rows omit it.

V	size	D	J	DNA	CDR3
TRBV5-5	NA	TRBD2	TRBJ2-7	TGTGCCAGCAGCTTGGTATTAGCGGGACGGCGCGAGCAGTACTTC	CASSLVLAGRREQYF
TRBV10-3	NA	NA	TRBJ2-1	TGTGCCATCAGCCCCAGGGACGCAGGTGAGCAGTTCTTC	CAISPRDAGEQFF
TRBV9	NA	NA	TRBJ2-1	TGTGCCAGCAGCGTAGCCCCGTACAATGAGCAGTTCTTC	CASSVAPYNEQFF
TRBV19	NA	TRBD1	TRBJ2-5	TGTGCCAGTAGTATAGAAGGGGGCGCAGGGAAGACCCAGTACTTC	CASSIEGGAGKTQYF
TRBV19	NA	NA	TRBJ2-7	TGTGCCAGTAGGGGGGCTCAGTACGAGCAGTACTTC	CASRGAQYEQYF
TRBV10-3	NA	NA	TRBJ1-4	TGTGCCATCAGTGAGTCGAATGAAAAACTGTTTTTT	CAISESNEKLFF
TRBV30	NA	TRBD1	TRBJ2-2	TGTGCCTGGCGGACAGGGGCCTCCGGGGAGCTGTTTTTT	CAWRTGASGELFF
TRBV19	NA	TRBD1	TRBJ2-7	TGTGCCAGTAGTCCTCCGGGACAGCCTGGCGAGCAGTACTTC	CASSPPGQPGEQYF
TRBV28	once	NA	TRBJ2-5	TGTGCCAGCAGTTTGAAAGAGACCCAGTACTTC	CASSLKETQYF
TRBV19	NA	TRBD1	TRBJ2-2	TGTGCCACGAGGACAGGGGGATTCGGGGAGCTGTTTTTT	CATRTGGFGELFF
TRBV5-1	NA	NA	TRBJ2-2	TGCGCCAGCAGCTTGGTGTTCAACGGGGAGCTGTTTTTT	CASSLVFNGELFF
TRBV28	NA	TRBD1	TRBJ2-1	TGTGCCAGCAACCTCCTTGGGAAGGGACAGGGGGCCGGTGAGCAGTTCTTC	CASNLLGKGQGAGEQFF
TRBV19	few	TRBD1	TRBJ2-7	TGTGCCAGTAGTGACCGGGACAGGGCTTACGAGCAGTACTTC	CASSDRDRAYEQYF
TRBV7-3	NA	TRBD2	TRBJ2-3	TGTGCCAGCAGCTCCCGGACTAGCAAAGATACGCAGTATTTT	CASSSRTSKDTQYF
TRBV7-6	NA	NA	TRBJ2-7	TGTGCCAGCAGCTTAGCAGTCGAGCAGTACTTC	CASSLAVEQYF
TRBV15	NA	TRBD2	TRBJ2-2	TGTGCCACCAGCAGAGGGGGACTAGATGGGTCCGGGGAGCTGTTTTTT	CATSRGGLDGSGELFF
TRBV9	NA	NA	TRBJ2-7	TGTGCCAGCAGCGTAGGAGTAGTCAGGGGGGTTTACGAGCAGTACTTC	CASSVGVVRGVYEQYF
TRBV18	NA	NA	TRBJ1-3	TGTGCCAGCTCACCACTGGGCGCAGGGTCTGGAAACACCATATATTTT	CASSPLGAGSGNTIYF
TRBV19	NA	TRBD1	TRBJ2-1	TGTGCCAGTAGTATAACAGGGGGCTCCTACAATGAGCAGTTCTTC	CASSITGGSYNEQFF
TRBV11-3	NA	TRBD2	TRBJ2-1	TGTGCCAGCAGCTTAGGCGGGAGGGCAGGGAGGAATGAGCAGTTCTTC	CASSLGGRAGRNEQFF
TRBV21-1	NA	NA	TRBJ1-5	TGTGCCAGCAGAACAGCGCTAGCTACATTGGCTCATCAGCCCCAGCATTTT	CASRTALATLAHQPQHF
TRBV7-9	NA	NA	TRBJ2-7	TGTGCCAGCAGCGTAGTTTCCTACGAGCAGTACTTC	CASSVVSYEQYF
TRBV6-1	NA	TRBD1	TRBJ2-7	TGTGCCAGCAGTGCTCCGGGACAGGGGGGCGGGAGGGTACCCGAGCAGTACTTC	CASSAPGQGGGRVPEQYF
TRBV30	NA	NA	TRBJ1-2	TGTGCCTGGAGTGTACAAGTGTATGGCTACACCTTC	CAWSVQVYGYTF
TRBV7-9	NA	NA	TRBJ2-1	TGTGCCAGCACCGGTGATGAGCAGTTCTTC	CASTGDEQFF
TRBV19	NA	TRBD1	TRBJ2-7	TGTGCCAGTAGTCTAATATTTCCGGGACAGGGGAAAACTTACGAGCAGTACTTC	CASSLIFPGQGKTYEQYF
TRBV4-1	once	TRBD2	TRBJ2-7	TGCGCCAGCAGCCAACCTCTAGCGGGAGGGACCTACGAGCAGTACTTC	CASSQPLAGGTYEQYF
TRBV2	NA	NA	TRBJ2-7	TGTGCCAGCAGCCTGCGGGGTGTAGCCGAGCAGTACTTC	CASSLRGVAEQYF
TRBV15	NA	NA	TRBJ1-4	TGTGCCACCAGCAGTGGCTCGGCAGGTTTTAATGAAAAACTGTTTTTT	CATSSGSAGFNEKLFF
TRBV5-4	NA	NA	TRBJ2-1	TGTGCCAGCAGCTTGGCGCAGGGGGGGGATGAGCAGTTCTTC	CASSLAQGGDEQFF
TRBV6-5	NA	TRBD1	TRBJ1-1	TGTGCCAGCAGCGGGACAGGGGGCTCTCGGGAAGCTTTCTTT	CASSGTGGSREAFF
TRBV28	NA	NA	TRBJ2-2	TGTGCCAGCACACCACCGAACACCGGGGAGCTGTTTTTT	CASTPPNTGELFF
TRBV6-5	few	TRBD1	TRBJ2-7	TGTGCCAGCGGGGACAGGGGGCCCTACGAGCAGTACTTC	CASGDRGPYEQYF
TRBV18	NA	NA	TRBJ1-3	TGTGCCAGCTCACCTTCGCGTCCCTCTGGAAACACCATATATTTT	CASSPSRPSGNTIYF
TRBV6-1	NA	NA	TRBJ2-2	TGTGCCAGCAGTGTCGAAGGGAACACCGGGGAGCTGTTTTTT	CASSVEGNTGELFF
TRBV2	NA	TRBD1	TRBJ1-1	TGTGCCAGCAGGTACAGGGGGCGCGGAAACACTGAAGCTTTCTTT	CASRYRGRGNTEAFF
TRBV11-2	NA	TRBD2	TRBJ2-5	TGTGCCAGCAGCTTAGGGCTGACTAGCGGATCTCAAGAGACCCAGTACTTC	CASSLGLTSGSQETQYF